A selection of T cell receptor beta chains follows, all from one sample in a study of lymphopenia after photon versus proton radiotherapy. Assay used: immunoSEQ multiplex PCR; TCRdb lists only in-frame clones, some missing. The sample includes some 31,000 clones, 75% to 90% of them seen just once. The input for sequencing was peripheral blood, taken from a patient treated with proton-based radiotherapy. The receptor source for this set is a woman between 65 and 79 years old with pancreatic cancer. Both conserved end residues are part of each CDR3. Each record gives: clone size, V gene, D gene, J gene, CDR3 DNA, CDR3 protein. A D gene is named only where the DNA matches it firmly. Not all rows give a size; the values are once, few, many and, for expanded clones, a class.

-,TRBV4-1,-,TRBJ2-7,TGCGCCAGCAGCCAAGACAGGGGGCGGGGGCCCTACGAGCAGTACTTC,CASSQDRGRGPYEQYF
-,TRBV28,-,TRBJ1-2,TGTGCCAGCAGTTCCGCTGGGGGGCCAATTAACTATGGCTACACCTTC,CASSSAGGPINYGYTF
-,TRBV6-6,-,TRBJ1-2,TGTGCCAGCAGTTTTAACCGGGACGGAGGATCGGATGGCTACACCTTC,CASSFNRDGGSDGYTF
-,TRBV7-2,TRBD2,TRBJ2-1,TGTGCCAGCAGCTTCCCCTCGGGAGGCTCGGGGATCAATGAGCAGTTCTTC,CASSFPSGGSGINEQFF
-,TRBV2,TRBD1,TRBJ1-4,TGTGCCAGCAGTGCGGACAGGGGTAATGAAAAACTGTTTTTT,CASSADRGNEKLFF
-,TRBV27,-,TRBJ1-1,TGTGCCAGCAGTTTGTCTACTCATGGGACTGAAGCTTTCTTT,CASSLSTHGTEAFF
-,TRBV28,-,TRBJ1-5,TGTGCCAGCAGTTTGGGTCGCCTCACCCGGCAGCCCCAGCATTTT,CASSLGRLTRQPQHF
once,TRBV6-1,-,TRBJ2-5,TGTGCCAGCCGGGCAGGCCAAGAGACCCAGTACTTC,CASRAGQETQYF
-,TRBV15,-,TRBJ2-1,TGTGCCACCAGCAGAGGGGGGACTTCCTACAATGAGCAGTTCTTC,CATSRGGTSYNEQFF
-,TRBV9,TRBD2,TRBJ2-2,TGTGCCAGCAGCGCCCATTACCAACTAGCGGGAGGGAACACCGGGGAGCTGTTTTTT,CASSAHYQLAGGNTGELFF